The table lists the clone carrying this T cell receptor (beta chain) with a count of one. Its cognate antigen is unknown. This sample is part of a study of a mutant IDH1 vaccine in newly diagnosed glioma. Looking at the study overall: Patients previously underwent radiotherapy, temozolomide, or both, and most underwent both.

Time point denoted: week 35, safety follow-up. In the vaccine, a single dose held 300 ug of the mutant IDH1 20-mer peptide, along with topical imiquimod. The CDR3 sequence is 16 residues long. Germline-derived CDR1 and CDR2 are MGHRA and YSYEKL. V dropped 0 bases and J dropped 4 bases, with 15 bases sitting between them. General study points: Whatever changes occurred in top peripheral T cell clonotypes seemed unrelated to pseudoprogression.

Profiling relied on immunoSEQ multiplex PCR, and the TCRdb table lists in-frame clones only, not all of them. Counted here are some 48,000 clones, 70% to 85% occurring once; the ten biggest clones make up less than 7.5%. This TCR was recovered from a man aged 40-49 years with glioma. Material: PBMCs, obtained from a glioma patient whose treatment included an IDH1 peptide vaccine. The J gene is TRBJ1-1, the V gene TRBV4-1, with D possibly TRBD1 on 6 matching bases. CDR3 protein: CASSQDLQGLSTEAFF. The DNA for the CDR3 is TGCGCCAGCAGCCAAGATCTTCAGGGGTTGAGCACTGAAGCTTTCTTT.